Included here is one TCR beta chain sequence, with context. The antigen remains unidentified. Using immunoSEQ multiplex PCR, the repertoire was profiled, and TCRdb retains in-frame clones only, with some absent. The profile shows 35,000 to 45,000 clones, over 80% of them singletons. These data belong to a study of lymphopenia after photon versus proton radiotherapy. The germline V and J ends were trimmed by 7 bases and 6 bases, with 19 bases remaining between them. This CDR3 spans 15 amino acids. Germline V gene lookup returns CDR1 LNHDA and CDR2 SQIVND (reference sequence). Study-wide results and limits: Under photons, naive T cells and diversity fell while effector/memory populations rose. After lymphocyte nadir, photon-treated repertoires showed oligoclonal expansion, especially CD8+ Temra. Only patients who died were analyzed for survival; proton advantage is unproven. Post-nadir TCR diversity decline inversely tracked overall survival among those who died.

The V gene is TRBV19, the J gene TRBJ2-1; D is possibly TRBD1 or TRBD2 (5 bases each). The input for sequencing was peripheral blood, taken from a patient treated with proton-based radiotherapy. The origin of this receptor is a woman aged 70 to 79 with pancreatic cancer. The CDR3 sequence is CASITGNKGTNEQFF. The DNA of the CDR3 is TGTGCCAGTATCACCGGGAATAAGGGGACCAATGAGCAGTTCTTC. The variable domain in full, completed from reference TRBV19 and TRBJ2-1, reads DGGITQSPKYLFRKEGQNVTLSCEQNLNHDAMYWYRQDPGQGLRLIYYSQIVNDFQKGDIAEGYSVSREKKESFPLTVTSAQKNPTAFYLCASITGNKGTNEQFFGPGTRLTVL.